The rows below give T cell receptor beta chains drawn from one sample of a study of blood T cells in healthy people across ages. Each CDR3 protein is one row after TCRdb ran MiXCR on the 5' RACE reads. The sample lists 1.5 million to 2 million distinct CDR3 sequences, 25% to 30% occurring once. Sequenced sample: blood. The origin of the receptors is a woman aged 30 to 39 in good health. The CDR3 runs from the conserved cysteine through the conserved F or W. The D gene is left open where the match is weak. Rows may omit the clone size; those that give it use once, few, many or a size class.

j_gene: TRBJ2-6
abundance: few
v_gene: TRBV28
d_gene: -
CDR3nt: TGTGCCAGCAGTTTAGGGTTCGGGCTCAGAAGCGACTCTGGGGCCAACGTCCTGACTTTC
CDR3aa: CASSLGFGLRSDSGANVLTF

j_gene: TRBJ1-1
abundance: -
v_gene: TRBV5-1
d_gene: -
CDR3nt: TGCGCCAGCAGCCCCGGGACCATAGGAAGGGACCCTGAAGCTTTCTTT
CDR3aa: CASSPGTIGRDPEAFF

j_gene: TRBJ2-6
abundance: -
v_gene: TRBV3-1
d_gene: -
CDR3nt: TGTGCCAGCAGCCGGCTTCCAGGTTCCAACTCTGGGGCCAACGTCCTGACTTTC
CDR3aa: CASSRLPGSNSGANVLTF

j_gene: TRBJ2-2
abundance: -
v_gene: TRBV12-3/TRBV12-4
d_gene: -
CDR3nt: TGTGCCAGCAGTTTTGTAGCACCTTCTCTCGGGGAGCTGTTTTTT
CDR3aa: CASSFVAPSLGELFF

j_gene: TRBJ2-1
abundance: few
v_gene: TRBV10-3
d_gene: TRBD1
CDR3nt: TGTGCCATCAGAGCTGGGACAGGTGACAATGAGCAGTTCTTC
CDR3aa: CAIRAGTGDNEQFF

j_gene: TRBJ2-7
abundance: few
v_gene: TRBV27
d_gene: TRBD1
CDR3nt: TGTGCCAGAAGTGCACAGGGGACGAGCTACGAGCAGTACTTC
CDR3aa: CARSAQGTSYEQYF

j_gene: TRBJ2-7
abundance: -
v_gene: TRBV5-1
d_gene: -
CDR3nt: TGCGCCAGCTCGCCCCGTGCGGTTATCTCCTACGAGCAGTACTTC
CDR3aa: CASSPRAVISYEQYF

j_gene: TRBJ1-2
abundance: few
v_gene: TRBV5-1
d_gene: -
CDR3nt: TGCGCCAGCAGCTTATATTTGCGGCGGGACTATGGCTACACCTTC
CDR3aa: CASSLYLRRDYGYTF

j_gene: TRBJ2-5
abundance: -
v_gene: TRBV7-6
d_gene: TRBD2
CDR3nt: TGTGCCAGCAGCCGGGGGACTAGCGGGGGGCCGGCAGAGACCCAGTACTTC
CDR3aa: CASSRGTSGGPAETQYF

j_gene: TRBJ1-4
abundance: few
v_gene: TRBV5-1
d_gene: -
CDR3nt: TGCGCCAGCAGCTTGGCGGGGGCGACCTCAACTAATGAAAAACTGTTTTTT
CDR3aa: CASSLAGATSTNEKLFF

j_gene: TRBJ2-5
abundance: -
v_gene: TRBV7-9
d_gene: TRBD2
CDR3nt: TGTGCCAGCAGCTTAGATTCCCTAGCGGGAGAGGAGCAGTACTTC
CDR3aa: CASSLDSLAGEEQYF

j_gene: TRBJ2-1
abundance: -
v_gene: TRBV10-3
d_gene: -
CDR3nt: TGTGCCATCAGTCGATCGGGTAATGAGCAGTTCTTC
CDR3aa: CAISRSGNEQFF

j_gene: TRBJ2-1
abundance: many
v_gene: TRBV20-1
d_gene: TRBD1
CDR3nt: TGCAGTGCTTGGGACAGTTACAATGAGCAGTTCTTC
CDR3aa: CSAWDSYNEQFF

j_gene: TRBJ2-1
abundance: -
v_gene: TRBV7-9
d_gene: TRBD2
CDR3nt: TGTGCCAGCAGCTTTGCGGCGGGGGGCAATGAGCAGTTCTTC
CDR3aa: CASSFAAGGNEQFF

j_gene: TRBJ2-1
abundance: few
v_gene: TRBV20-1
d_gene: -
CDR3nt: TGCAGTGCTCAGGACACCCATGAGCAGTTCTTC
CDR3aa: CSAQDTHEQFF

j_gene: TRBJ1-2
abundance: -
v_gene: TRBV11-2
d_gene: TRBD1
CDR3nt: TGTGCCAGCAGCTTAGTAGCGGGGACAGGGGTTAATGGCTACACCTTC
CDR3aa: CASSLVAGTGVNGYTF

j_gene: TRBJ1-4
abundance: few
v_gene: TRBV5-1
d_gene: -
CDR3nt: TGCGCCAGCAGCTCCCAGGGGCGGGAAGAAAAACTGTTTTTT
CDR3aa: CASSSQGREEKLFF

j_gene: TRBJ2-1
abundance: -
v_gene: TRBV10-3
d_gene: -
CDR3nt: TGTGCCATCAGTGAGTCGCGTGGATTCTACAATGAGCAGTTCTTC
CDR3aa: CAISESRGFYNEQFF

j_gene: TRBJ2-7
abundance: -
v_gene: TRBV12-3/TRBV12-4
d_gene: TRBD1
CDR3nt: TGTGCCAGCGTAGCGGGGACAGGGGGCATTTACGAGCAGTACTTC
CDR3aa: CASVAGTGGIYEQYF

j_gene: TRBJ2-1
abundance: few
v_gene: TRBV30
d_gene: -
CDR3nt: TGTGCCTGGAGTGTGGGAAGTGAGCAGTTCTTC
CDR3aa: CAWSVGSEQFF

j_gene: TRBJ1-2
abundance: many
v_gene: TRBV29-1
d_gene: TRBD1
CDR3nt: TGCAGCGGGCGAACCGGGACAGGAATCTATGGCTACACCTTC
CDR3aa: CSGRTGTGIYGYTF

j_gene: TRBJ2-7
abundance: many
v_gene: TRBV28
d_gene: -
CDR3nt: TGTGCCAGCAGTCTCACTTCGAGGCCGTACGAGCAGTACTTC
CDR3aa: CASSLTSRPYEQYF

j_gene: TRBJ2-3
abundance: -
v_gene: TRBV15
d_gene: -
CDR3nt: TGTGCCGCCAGCACCCCGGAACGAGGGGATACGCAGTATTTT
CDR3aa: CAASTPERGDTQYF

j_gene: TRBJ1-1
abundance: -
v_gene: TRBV5-1
d_gene: TRBD1
CDR3nt: TGCGCCAGCAGCTTGCAGCTCCGGGACAGGGCCAACACTGAAGCTTTCTTT
CDR3aa: CASSLQLRDRANTEAFF

j_gene: TRBJ2-7
abundance: -
v_gene: TRBV30
d_gene: -
CDR3nt: TGTGCCTGGAGTGCAGGACACTCCTACGAGCAGTACTTC
CDR3aa: CAWSAGHSYEQYF

j_gene: TRBJ1-2
abundance: few
v_gene: TRBV9
d_gene: -
CDR3nt: TGTGCCAGCCATGCGTCGTATGGCTACACCTTC
CDR3aa: CASHASYGYTF

j_gene: TRBJ2-1
abundance: -
v_gene: TRBV3-1
d_gene: -
CDR3nt: TGTGCCAGCAGCCAAGACAGGGACCCCTACAATGAGCAGTTCTTC
CDR3aa: CASSQDRDPYNEQFF

j_gene: TRBJ2-1
abundance: few
v_gene: TRBV7-9
d_gene: TRBD2
CDR3nt: TGTGCCAGCAGCTCCGGTCTAGCGGGAATACTTTGGAATGAGCAGTTCTTC
CDR3aa: CASSSGLAGILWNEQFF

j_gene: TRBJ1-2
abundance: few
v_gene: TRBV5-6
d_gene: -
CDR3nt: TGTGCCAGCAGCTTTCAGCCTCTGGGCTACACCTTC
CDR3aa: CASSFQPLGYTF

j_gene: TRBJ1-2
abundance: many
v_gene: TRBV10-3
d_gene: -
CDR3nt: TGTGCCATCAGTCAGGGGACCTATGGCTACACCTTC
CDR3aa: CAISQGTYGYTF

j_gene: TRBJ2-7
abundance: few
v_gene: TRBV27
d_gene: -
CDR3nt: TGTGCCACGCGGATATCGCGGGGCTCCCTCGAGCAGTACTTC
CDR3aa: CATRISRGSLEQYF

j_gene: TRBJ2-7
abundance: few
v_gene: TRBV2
d_gene: TRBD1
CDR3nt: TGTGCCAGCAGCCACAGGACAGGCCCGAGGGGGCAGTACTTC
CDR3aa: CASSHRTGPRGQYF

j_gene: TRBJ2-7
abundance: many
v_gene: TRBV3-1
d_gene: TRBD2
CDR3nt: TGTGCCAGCAGCCAAGGACTAGCGGGAGGAACCTACGAGCAGTACTTC
CDR3aa: CASSQGLAGGTYEQYF

j_gene: TRBJ1-1
abundance: few
v_gene: TRBV12-3/TRBV12-4
d_gene: -
CDR3nt: TGTGCCAGCAGTTCGAGTCGGAGCACTGAAGCTTTCTTT
CDR3aa: CASSSSRSTEAFF

j_gene: TRBJ2-1
abundance: -
v_gene: TRBV27
d_gene: TRBD1
CDR3nt: TGTGCCAGCAGGGGGACAGCAGCTGGGAATGGGCAGTTCTTC
CDR3aa: CASRGTAAGNGQFF

j_gene: TRBJ2-3
abundance: -
v_gene: TRBV7-7
d_gene: TRBD2
CDR3nt: TGTGTCAGCAGTCCCTCCGTAATAGCGGGGGAAGATACGCAGTATTTT
CDR3aa: CVSSPSVIAGEDTQYF

j_gene: TRBJ1-1
abundance: -
v_gene: TRBV7-9
d_gene: -
CDR3nt: TGTGCCAGCAGCGCCGGGCCGTGGAGGGCTTTCTTT
CDR3aa: CASSAGPWRAFF

j_gene: TRBJ2-5
abundance: many
v_gene: TRBV3-1
d_gene: TRBD2
CDR3nt: TGTGCCAGCAGCCAAGAAGCAGCGGGGGTGGCAGGAGAGACCCAGTACTTC
CDR3aa: CASSQEAAGVAGETQYF